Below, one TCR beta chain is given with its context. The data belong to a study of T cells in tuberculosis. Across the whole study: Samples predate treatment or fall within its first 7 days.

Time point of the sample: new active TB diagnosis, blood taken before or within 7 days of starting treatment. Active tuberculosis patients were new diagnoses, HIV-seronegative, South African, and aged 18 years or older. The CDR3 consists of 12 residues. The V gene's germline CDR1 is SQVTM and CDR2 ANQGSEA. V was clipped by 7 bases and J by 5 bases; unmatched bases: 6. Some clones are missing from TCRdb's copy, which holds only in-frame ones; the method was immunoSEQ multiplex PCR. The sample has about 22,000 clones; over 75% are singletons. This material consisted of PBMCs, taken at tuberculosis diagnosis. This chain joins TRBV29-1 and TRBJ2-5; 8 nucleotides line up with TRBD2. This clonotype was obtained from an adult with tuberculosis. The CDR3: CSGTPGGETQYF. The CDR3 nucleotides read TGCAGCGGGACCCCGGGGGGGGAGACCCAGTACTTC.